These 26 T cell receptor beta chains were sequenced from one sample in a study of CD8 T cells in ankylosing spondylitis. Study results and limitations: A TCR beta motif of 7 to 9 highly homologous variants seemed to mark ankylosing spondylitis blood.

These receptors' antigens are unknown. TCRdb independently ran MiXCR on the 5' RACE reads; one entry per CDR3 protein. The data hold about 510,000 distinct CDR3 sequences, with over 4% observed a single time. Sequencing was done on a sample of blood, either unsorted or a sorted T cell fraction (not recorded which). The origin of the receptors is a male donor with ankylosing spondylitis.

This clonotype was seen ten or more times. The chain links TRBV28 to TRBJ2-7; 7 bases are a match to TRBD1. There are 14 residues in the CDR3. Germline CDR1 and CDR2: MDHEN and SYDVKM. V lost 6 bases and J lost 4; bases outside the gene matches: 9. The CDR3 nucleotides are TGTGCCAGCAGGCAGGGACAGAAGGGTTACGAGCAGTACTTC. This translates into CASRQGQKGYEQYF.

This clonotype was seen repeatedly, ten times or more. The chain recombines TRBV6-2 or TRBV6-3 with TRBJ2-7, with 9 bases aligning to TRBD1. This CDR3 region has 14 residues. The V and J ends lost 10 bases and 1 base, in that order; junction bases with no gene match: 8. Germline V gene sequence: CDR1 MNHEY, CDR2 SVGEGT. CDR3 bases: TGTGCCATCCGGGGACAGGGCCCATCCTACGAGCAGTACTTC. It specifies CAIRGQGPSYEQYF.

This chain connects TRBV2 to TRBJ1-1; 7 bases align to TRBD1. Germline values: CDR1 SNHLY, CDR2 FYNNEI. The CDR3 covers 13 residues. The V and J ends lost 6 bases and 4 bases, in that order; junction bases with no gene match: 5. The CDR3 loop is CASRDDRVTEAFF. CDR3 nucleotides: TGTGCCAGCAGGGATGACAGGGTCACTGAAGCTTTCTTT.

This clonotype has ten or more counts. The rearrangement joins TRBV25-1 to TRBJ2-7; D gene uncertain. The germline V gene has CDR1 MGHDK and CDR2 SYGVNS. CDR3 length equals 11 residues. V was shortened by 5 bases and J by 5 bases, with 7 bases between the two germline ends. The CDR3 reads CASSLSDEQYF. CDR3 sequence (DNA): TGTGCCAGCAGTTTGTCGGACGAGCAGTACTTC.

At least ten counts were recorded for this clonotype. V and J are TRBV7-2 and TRBJ2-7; no firm D call. Germline lookup yields CDR1 SGHTA and CDR2 FQGNSA. Trimming left V 2 bases short and J 2 bases short, with 7 bases between. This CDR3 contains 13 residues. The CDR3 reads CASSLLLPYEQYF. The CDR3 nucleotides are TGTGCCAGCAGCTTACTCCTACCCTACGAGCAGTACTTC.

This clonotype was detected only a few times. The chain combines TRBV6-1 with TRBJ2-6; no clear D gene. Trimming shortened V by 5 bases and J by 0 bases, and 8 bases separated the two germline ends. This CDR3 has 15 amino acids. CDR1 and CDR2 from the germline V gene are MNHNS and SASEGT. CDR3: CASSPDLSGANVLTF. Here the CDR3 DNA reads TGTGCCAGCAGTCCGGACCTCTCTGGGGCCAACGTCCTGACTTTC.

This clonotype showed up many times. The gene calls are TRBV4-3 and TRBJ2-7, with D perhaps matching TRBD2 (6 bases). V was pared by 0 bases and J by 0 bases, with 12 bases between. CDR1 and CDR2 (germline): LGHNA, YSLEER. The length of the CDR3 is 16 residues. The CDR3 region has the DNA TGCGCCAGCAGCCAAGATCATCACGGGGGCTCCTACGAGCAGTACTTC. Amino acid sequence: CASSQDHHGGSYEQYF.

J is TRBJ2-1 and V is TRBV11-2, with D possibly being TRBD1 (5 bases). The CDR3 length is 12 residues. Germline V gives CDR1 SGHAT, CDR2 FQNNGV. Between the trimmed V and J ends, which lost 6 bases and 9 bases, there was a span of 12 bases. CDR3 DNA sequence: TGTGCCAGCAGTTTCAGGGAAAGTGAGCAGTTCTTC. This codes for CASSFRESEQFF.

This clonotype was detected many times. This chain uses TRBV5-1 with TRBJ1-1; D gene unclear. The germline CDR1 and CDR2 sequences are SGHRS and YFSETQ. V was clipped by 8 bases and J by 1 base, with 12 bases between them. This CDR3 contains 13 residues. The CDR3 region is CASSINRNTEAFF. In nucleotides, the CDR3 is TGCGCCAGTTCGATCAACAGGAACACTGAAGCTTTCTTT.

This clonotype is a singleton in its sample. This rearrangement joins TRBV30 to TRBJ2-5; D unresolved. The germline CDR1 and CDR2 sequences are GTSNPN and SVGIG (reference sequence). V gave up 0 bases and J gave up 5 bases, with 4 bases separating them. The CDR3 has 11 residues. The CDR3 DNA follows: TGTGCCTGGAGTGTACCTGAGACCCAGTACTTC. Its protein is CAWSVPETQYF.

This clonotype was recorded many times. This chain links TRBV5-1 with TRBJ1-3, with unresolved D. The CDR3 consists of 14 residues. Trimming removed 4 bases at V and 1 base at J, with 9 bases between. In germline, CDR1 is SGHRS, CDR2 YFSETQ. The CDR3 DNA reads TGCGCCAGCAGCCCCAGGACGTCTGGAAACACCATATATTTT. Protein: CASSPRTSGNTIYF.

This clonotype has ten or more counts. The chain combines TRBV7-2 with TRBJ2-5; a possible D gene is TRBD1 (5 bases). The V end lost 1 base, the J end lost 5 bases, and 14 bases lay between the germline ends. The CDR3 sequence is 15 residues long. Germline CDR1 reads SGHTA; CDR2 reads FQGNSA. CDR3 protein: CASSLGPGMVETQYF. CDR3 in DNA: TGTGCCAGCAGCTTAGGTCCAGGGATGGTGGAGACCCAGTACTTC.

Many counts were recorded for this clonotype. The rearrangement uses TRBV3-1 and TRBJ2-3; D remains ambiguous. The CDR3 is made up of 15 amino acids. CDR1 is LGHDT, CDR2 YNNKEL, per germline (reference sequence). Trimming took off 2 bases at V and 4 bases at J, with 13 bases between the two ends. CDR3 sequence: CASSQTDGAADTQYF. CDR3 nucleotide sequence: TGTGCCAGCAGCCAAACGGACGGAGCCGCAGATACGCAGTATTTT.

The table lists this clonotype with many counts. CDR3 sequence: CASSSGTPKGGELFF. CDR3 DNA sequence: TGTGCCAGCAGTTCCGGGACTCCGAAGGGGGGGGAGCTGTTTTTT. The V and J genes are TRBV12-3 or TRBV12-4 and TRBJ2-2; a weak D match, TRBD2 (6 bases). This CDR3 has 15 amino acids. The V end lost 4 bases, the J end lost 8 bases, and 17 bases lay between the germline ends.

This clonotype was found a few times. The chain links TRBV7-9 to TRBJ2-4; TRBD2 matches 7 bases. The germline gives CDR1 SEHNR, CDR2 FQNEAQ (reference sequence). The junction had 6 bases not matched to a gene; V was cut back by 11 bases and J by 2 bases. This CDR3 region has 13 residues. The CDR3 is CAVAGETKNIQYF. CDR3 nucleotides: TGTGCCGTTGCGGGGGAGACCAAAAACATTCAGTACTTC.

This clonotype was seen repeatedly, ten times or more. The chain recombines TRBV5-1 with TRBJ1-1; the D gene is possibly TRBD1 (5 bases). CDR3 length: 15 residues. Germline lookup yields CDR1 SGHRS and CDR2 YFSETQ. The V gene lost 4 bases and the J gene lost 3 bases, with 16 bases spanning the gap. CDR3 coding DNA: TGCGCCAGCAGCGACAGCAGGATCTCCTACACTGAAGCTTTCTTT. As protein: CASSDSRISYTEAFF. The full variable domain, in which reference TRBV5-1 and TRBJ1-1 provide the parts outside the CDR3, is KAGVTQTPRYLIKTRGQQVTLSCSPISGHRSVSWYQQTPGQGLQFLFEYFSETQRNKGNFPGRFSGRQFSNSRSEMNVSTLELGDSALYLCASSDSRISYTEAFFGQGTRLTVV.

This clonotype has a count of ten or more. The chain couples TRBV24-1 to TRBJ2-7; D possibly matches TRBD1 or TRBD2 (5 bases each). The CDR3 is 15 amino acids. The ends were cut back, 5 bases at V and 6 bases at J, with 19 bases in the middle. Germline assignment: CDR1 KGHDR and CDR2 SFDVKD. The CDR3 here is CATSGRDGSPAEQYF. The DNA for the CDR3 is TGTGCCACCAGTGGACGGGACGGCTCCCCTGCCGAGCAGTACTTC.

This clonotype was detected only a few times. This chain connects TRBV28 to TRBJ2-3, with 7 bases identical to TRBD1. CDR1 is MDHEN and CDR2 is SYDVKM in the germline V gene. J lost 2 bases, V lost 6 bases, and 8 bases had no gene match. This CDR3 is 15 amino acids long. CDR3 bases: TGTGCCAGCAGCCCCGACAGGGTTGACACAGATACGCAGTATTTT. This gives the protein CASSPDRVDTDTQYF.

In this sample, this clonotype turned up many times. The V and J genes are TRBV29-1 and TRBJ1-2; D uncertain. The germline V gene has CDR1 SQVTM and CDR2 ANQGSEA. This CDR3 is built from 14 residues. V was trimmed by 1 base and J by 4 bases, leaving 13 bases between them. Here the CDR3 reads CSVEGQGDVYGYTF. The CDR3 nucleotides are TGCAGCGTTGAAGGACAAGGCGACGTCTATGGCTACACCTTC.

This clonotype was picked up many times. The V and J genes are TRBV3-1 and TRBJ1-1; a possible D gene is TRBD1 (5 bases). CDR1 is LGHDT, CDR2 YNNKEL, per germline (reference sequence). Trimming stripped 4 bases from V and 5 bases from J, with 14 bases between. The length of the CDR3 is 14 residues. This CDR3 reads CASSLTDPRTEAFF. The CDR3 region has the DNA TGTGCCAGCAGCCTGACAGACCCAAGGACTGAAGCTTTCTTT.

This clonotype was detected only a few times. This chain links TRBV5-1 with TRBJ2-3, with TRBD2 identical over 8 bases. In germline, CDR1 is SGHRS, CDR2 YFSETQ. V shed 0 bases, J shed 7 bases, and the junction held 7 bases outside the gene matches. This CDR3 contains 15 residues. CDR3 coding DNA: TGCGCCAGCAGCTTGGATGGTAGCGGGGTAAATACGCAGTATTTT. Encoded protein: CASSLDGSGVNTQYF.

This rearrangement joins TRBV27 to TRBJ1-6, with no clear D. Trimming took 5 bases from V and 4 from J, leaving 15 bases between them. This CDR3 is 16 amino acids long. CDR1 and CDR2 from the germline V gene are MNHEY and SMNVEV (reference sequence). The CDR3 protein is CASSPPRAGYNSPLHF. CDR3 DNA: TGTGCCAGCAGTCCCCCTCGGGCGGGGTATAATTCACCCCTCCACTTT.

This clonotype was found a few times. The chain is built from TRBV7-9 and TRBJ2-2; 8 bases match TRBD1. This CDR3 has 17 residues. After removal of 4 bases from V and 6 bases from J, the junction contained 13 bases not matched to a gene. From germline, CDR1 is SEHNR and CDR2 FQNEAQ (reference sequence). Here the CDR3 reads CASSSGPDRVLSGELFF. DNA for the CDR3: TGTGCCAGCAGCTCGGGCCCGGACAGGGTTCTCTCCGGGGAGCTGTTTTTT.

V gene TRBV20-1 combines with J gene TRBJ2-5, with no clear D. Germline V gene data show CDR1 as DFQATT and CDR2 as SNEGSKA (reference sequence). Trimming shortened V by 5 bases and J by 2 bases, and 9 bases separated the two germline ends. The CDR3 is made up of 12 amino acids. CDR3 sequence (DNA): TGCAGTGCTGTATTCAATCAAGAGACCCAGTACTTC. Its translation is CSAVFNQETQYF.

This clonotype turned up a few times. The chain links TRBV9 to TRBJ1-1, with 9 positions matching TRBD1. Germline lookup yields CDR1 SGDLS and CDR2 YYNGEE. The J segment lost 4 bases and the V segment lost 3 bases, leaving 13 bases of the junction unmatched. This CDR3 spans 17 amino acids. For the CDR3, the DNA is TGTGCCAGCAGCGGAGCGGACAGGGGTTCGTTTGGCACTGAAGCTTTCTTT. This translates into CASSGADRGSFGTEAFF.

This clonotype was seen at least ten times. V usage is TRBV21-1 and J usage is TRBJ2-1; no DNA check was done on the table's D call, TRBD2. TRBV21-1 is tagged as a pseudogene. The CDR3 spans 17 residues. The CDR3 coding sequence is TGTGCCAGCAGTCCCTTAAGGGACTCAATAGTGTGTGATGAGCAGTTCTTC. Translation gives CASSPLRDSIVCDEQFF.